This T cell receptor (beta chain) originates from a study of cytomegalovirus exposure and HLA in healthy donors. General study results and limits: Donors were assumed by presence/absence analyses to have roughly uniform sequencing depth. Earlier results showed most TCR beta V segments being productive about 87% or about 30% of the time. In a later analysis, CMV-associated beta chains were mostly HLA-associated, it appeared.

For this clone: Its specificity is unknown.

The PCR ran on 60 Vbeta and 13 Jbeta primers. Here immunoSEQ multiplex PCR was the method, and the copy in TCRdb shows in-frame clones only, minus some. The table includes under 200,000 clones, roughly 74% detected once. The sequenced sample consisted of PBMCs. This clonotype was obtained from a woman between 40 and 50 years old in good health and CMV-seropositive.

CDR3 in amino acids: CASSSQRGNLDEQYF. The CDR3 region has the DNA TGCGCCAGCAGCTCCCAGCGAGGGAATCTCGACGAGCAGTACTTC. This sequence joins TRBV5-1 and TRBJ2-7, with TRBD2 as a possible D gene (5 bases). Deletions cut 3 bases from V and 5 bases from J, with 18 bases between. The CDR3 is 15 residues long. The germline V gene has CDR1 SGHRS and CDR2 YFSETQ.